The rows below give T cell receptor beta chains drawn from one sample of a study of tumor-infiltrating lymphocytes in primary liver carcinoma. A single record per CDR3 protein comes from TCRdb applying MiXCR to the multiplex PCR reads. In the table there are 25,000 or so distinct CDR3 sequences, approximately 80% of which are singletons. The source material was liver tumor tissue from sampling region 5. All receptors come from a woman aged 25 to 39 with primary liver carcinoma and hepatitis B virus infection. The CDR3 runs from the conserved cysteine through the conserved F or W. D genes are given only for firm matches. The size field is filled for only some rows; it gives once, few, many or a size class.

TRBJ2-4 | TRBV6-6 | - | - | TGTGCCAGCAGTTCCTTCAAAAACATTCAGTACTTT | CASSSFKNIQYF
TRBJ1-2 | TRBV28 | TRBD1 | - | TGTGTAAGCATCCAAGGACAGGGGACTAACCATGGCTACACCTTC | CVSIQGQGTNHGYTF
TRBJ2-3 | TRBV5-4 | TRBD1 | many | TGTGCCAGCAGTAGGCAGGGACAGACCTTTACGCAGTATTTT | CASSRQGQTFTQYF
TRBJ2-7 | TRBV6-5 | - | - | TGTGCCAGCAGCTACGAGGACAGCAGCTCATACGAGCAGTACTTC | CASSYEDSSSYEQYF
TRBJ2-7 | TRBV11-2 | - | few | TGTGCCAGCAGCCCCGGGAACACCTACGAGCAGTACTTC | CASSPGNTYEQYF
TRBJ2-7 | TRBV11-2 | - | - | TGTACCAGCAGTAACACAGGAGGGGACTCTTGGACCTACGAGCAGTACTTC | CTSSNTGGDSWTYEQYF
TRBJ1-3 | TRBV23-1 | - | many | TGCGCCAGCAGTCAAAGTTCGGGCAGCGAATCTGGAAACACCATATATTTT | CASSQSSGSESGNTIYF
TRBJ2-1 | TRBV5-4 | - | - | TGTGCCGGTAGCTTCGGAACTCGGGGCCACCACAATGAGCAATTCTTC | CAGSFGTRGHHNEQFF
TRBJ2-1 | TRBV11-3 | TRBD2 | - | TGTGCCAGCAGTCGACTAGCGCGGGGGGAGTATGAGCAGTTCTTC | CASSRLARGEYEQFF
TRBJ1-2 | TRBV12-3/TRBV12-4 | TRBD1 | - | TGTGCCTGCAGTTTATCGGCAGGGGGCTATTGTTACACCTTC | CACSLSAGGYCYTF
TRBJ2-3 | TRBV6-5 | TRBD2 | - | TGTGACAGCAATGAAGCGGGGGCTCAAGATACACAGTATTTT | CDSNEAGAQDTQYF
TRBJ2-3 | TRBV5-6 | - | - | TGTACCAGCAGCTGGACCAGGACAGTGAGCACTGATACGCAGTATTTT | CTSSWTRTVSTDTQYF
TRBJ2-5 | TRBV11-3 | - | once | TGTGCCAGCAGCCCGGGGGATTATAGCTCGGGTGTGCAAGAGACCCAGTACTTC | CASSPGDYSSGVQETQYF
TRBJ1-4 | TRBV7-9 | - | - | TGTGCCAGCAGCGTCAACCTCCCAGGGAGTTCGGGCGAAAAACTGTTTTTT | CASSVNLPGSSGEKLFF
TRBJ1-6 | TRBV6-5 | - | once | TGTGCCAGCAGTGGGAGGGCCTCGGTCTCCTATAATTCACCCCTCCATTTT | CASSGRASVSYNSPLHF
TRBJ2-7 | TRBV6-1 | - | - | TGTGCCAGCAGTGAATGGGTTTTCTATGAGCGGTACTTC | CASSEWVFYERYF
TRBJ2-5 | TRBV12-3/TRBV12-4 | - | - | TGTACCAGCAGCACCTACCCTTGGAGCGAAGAGACCCAGTATTTC | CTSSTYPWSEETQYF
TRBJ2-5 | TRBV11-1 | TRBD1 | - | TGTGCCGGCAGCTGGACAGGGGGCACTGGGACCCAGTACTTT | CAGSWTGGTGTQYF
TRBJ2-2 | TRBV12-3/TRBV12-4 | - | - | TGTGCCAACAGTCCCTGGGTAGCGAGAGGCCCCCACGGGGAGCTGTTTTTT | CANSPWVARGPHGELFF
TRBJ2-1 | TRBV18 | - | - | TGTGCCAGCTCACCAGTACAGGGCGCATCGAATGAGCAGTTATTC | CASSPVQGASNEQLF
TRBJ2-3 | TRBV19 | - | - | TGTGCCAGTAGTATAGATACCAGGAGCACAGATACGCAGTATTTT | CASSIDTRSTDTQYF
TRBJ1-4 | TRBV6-5 | - | few | TGTGCCAGCAGGGACAGCCGTAATGAAAAACTGTCTTTT | CASRDSRNEKLSF
TRBJ2-5 | TRBV28 | - | - | TGTGCCAGCGCGACTAGTCGGAAACTTAGGGGTATATGGACCCGGTACTTC | CASATSRKLRGIWTRYF
TRBJ2-7 | TRBV5-5 | - | - | TGTGCCGGTAGCTTCGAACAGACTATTTACGAGCAGTACTTC | CAGSFEQTIYEQYF
TRBJ2-1 | TRBV7-9 | TRBD2 | many | TGTGCCAGCAGCTTAGGGCTAGCGGGTCCCAAGGTGCATGAGCAGTTCTTC | CASSLGLAGPKVHEQFF
TRBJ2-5 | TRBV7-9 | TRBD2 | - | TGCGCCAGCAGCGTAGGGGGGCGAGCGGGAGGTTCGGAGACCCAGTACTTC | CASSVGGRAGGSETQYF
TRBJ1-1 | TRBV13 | - | - | TGTGGCAGCAGATTAGGAGGGTTCGGTATTGGGGGCACTGAAGCTTTCTTT | CGSRLGGFGIGGTEAFF
TRBJ1-2 | TRBV7-8 | - | - | TGTGCCAGCAGTTTCGAAGGGACGGAGGGTGGCTATGGCTACACCTTC | CASSFEGTEGGYGYTF
TRBJ2-7 | TRBV5-6 | - | - | TGTGCCAGCAGCTTCTCCTCCTCCTCCTACGAGCTGTACTTC | CASSFSSSSYELYF
TRBJ2-3 | TRBV28 | - | many | TGTGCCAGCATTCCCCATCGGGCAGATACGCAGTATTTT | CASIPHRADTQYF
TRBJ2-1 | TRBV28 | TRBD2 | - | TGTACCAGCAGTTCTCCCTCTTTGGTTTTGGCGGGAGGCAGCCCCAATGAGCAGTTCTTC | CTSSSPSLVLAGGSPNEQFF
TRBJ2-3 | TRBV4-1 | - | - | TGCGCCAGTAGCCAACTAAGCATGGTAGCTGAAGTCTCGGATACGCAGTATTTT | CASSQLSMVAEVSDTQYF
TRBJ2-1 | TRBV24-1 | - | - | TGTACCACCAGGGGAAAGGACAGCACCTACACTGAGCAGTTCTTC | CTTRGKDSTYTEQFF
TRBJ1-5 | TRBV10-3 | - | - | TGTGCCATCAGTGCCAGAGGGAACCAGCTCCAGCATTTT | CAISARGNQLQHF
TRBJ2-7 | TRBV7-8 | TRBD2 | - | TGTGCCAGCAGCTCCCGACTAGCAGGATCTACCGATCAGTACTTC | CASSSRLAGSTDQYF
TRBJ1-5 | TRBV12-3/TRBV12-4 | - | few | TGTGCCAGCAATGCTGACGGGCACAATCAGCCCCAACATTTT | CASNADGHNQPQHF
TRBJ1-2 | TRBV6-5 | - | - | TGTGCCAGCAATAGGACGGTTAACTATGGCTACACCTTC | CASNRTVNYGYTF
TRBJ1-4 | TRBV6-1 | - | - | TGTGCCAGCAGGGACCAGGATGACCGTGAAAAACTATTTTTT | CASRDQDDREKLFF
TRBJ2-1 | TRBV11-2 | - | - | TGTGTCAACAGCTCTTTTTATGGATCCAATGAGCAGTTCTTC | CVNSSFYGSNEQFF
TRBJ2-7 | TRBV4-2 | TRBD1 | - | TGTGCCAGCAGCCAGGAACACCTAGGACAGGGGGGATCGCGCAAGCAGAACTTC | CASSQEHLGQGGSRKQNF
TRBJ2-5 | TRBV11-2 | - | - | TGTGCGAGCAGATCCCGGGATTCGGCCCACCAAAAGACCAAGTACTTC | CASRSRDSAHQKTKYF
TRBJ2-7 | TRBV18 | TRBD2 | few | TGTGCCAGCTCGGAGGTAGCGGGAGGGTACGAGCAGTACTTC | CASSEVAGGYEQYF
TRBJ2-7 | TRBV6-1 | TRBD2 | - | TGTGCTAACAGTAACCTAGCGGGAATGTACGAGCAGTACTTC | CANSNLAGMYEQYF
TRBJ2-3 | TRBV10-3 | TRBD1 | once | TGTGCCATCAGTAACCTAACAGGGGGCGCGTCTGATACGCACTATTTT | CAISNLTGGASDTHYF
TRBJ2-5 | TRBV5-4 | TRBD1 | many | TGTGCCAGCAGCCGGGGACAGAGTCAAGAGACCCAATACTTC | CASSRGQSQETQYF
TRBJ2-7 | TRBV11-2 | - | - | TGTGCCAGTAGCCTCTCGAATACGGGCGGGCAGTACTTC | CASSLSNTGGQYF
TRBJ2-2 | TRBV11-1 | TRBD2 | - | TGTGCCAGCATCAGGGTTATGGCGGGAGTGTCCGGAGAGCCGTTTTTT | CASIRVMAGVSGEPFF
TRBJ1-1 | TRBV6-1 | - | many | TGTGCCAGCAGTGAATTACAGGGAAGTACTGAAGCTTTCTTT | CASSELQGSTEAFF
TRBJ1-2 | TRBV4-3 | - | - | TGCTCCAGCAGCCAGGGCGAAGGAAGGGGCAGGACCGCTACTAACTATGGCTACATCTTC | CSSSQGEGRGRTATNYGYIF
TRBJ2-7 | TRBV28 | - | - | TGTACCAGCAGTCTTGGCCCGGGGCAGTCGAGCTTCTACGAGCAGTACTTC | CTSSLGPGQSSFYEQYF
TRBJ2-3 | TRBV12-3/TRBV12-4 | - | - | TGTCCCAGCAGTTTTGGTCATAGCACAGATACACAGTATTTT | CPSSFGHSTDTQYF
TRBJ2-3 | TRBV11-2 | - | few | TGTGCCAGCAGCCCACAAACTCACACAGATACGCAGTATTTT | CASSPQTHTDTQYF
TRBJ2-1 | TRBV30 | - | - | TGTGCCCGGAGTGTGGGGATCGGGGCACCTGAGCAGTTCTTC | CARSVGIGAPEQFF
TRBJ2-1 | TRBV19 | - | - | TGTGCCAGTAGTATGTCGGGTAATGAGCCGTTCTTC | CASSMSGNEPFF
TRBJ1-4 | TRBV28 | - | once | TGTACCAGCAGTTTACTATCAGGGAGGAATGAAAAACTGTTTTTT | CTSSLLSGRNEKLFF
TRBJ2-3 | TRBV6-1 | TRBD2 | - | TGTACCAGCAGTCCCTTAGCGGGAGCCGCAGATACACAGTATTTT | CTSSPLAGAADTQYF
TRBJ2-5 | TRBV7-9 | TRBD1 | many | TGTGCCAGCAGCCGAGGGACAGTCCAAGAGACCCAGTACTTC | CASSRGTVQETQYF
TRBJ2-2 | TRBV6-1 | TRBD2 | - | TGTGCCAGCAGTGAAGCATTGACTGGGGGGGCGAACACCGGGGAGCTGTTTTTT | CASSEALTGGANTGELFF
TRBJ1-1 | TRBV11-2 | TRBD1 | - | TGTGCCAGCAGCGCTAGGGACAGGGAGCGCAAGAGGTGGAGTAACACTGAAGCTTTCTTC | CASSARDRERKRWSNTEAFF
TRBJ2-1 | TRBV30 | - | - | TGTGCCTGGAGGTCGGCTATGCGGAGTCCCTACAATGAGCAGTTCTTC | CAWRSAMRSPYNEQFF